Following are 27 T cell receptor beta chains from one sample sequenced in a study of vaccination and CD4 T cells after COVID-19. Their antigens are not known. Researchers used the Oncomine TCR Beta short-read assay to sequence DNA from cultured CD4+ T cells. TCRdb passed the PCR reads through MiXCR, listing each CDR3 protein once. The data hold around 20,000 distinct CDR3 sequences, with 35% to 40% observed a single time. Regarding treatment: roughly ten-day PBMC culture with coronavirus spike peptide pools or control peptides (ViraFEST assay). The sequencing used CD4+ T cells from blood, cultured in vitro, collected before SARS-CoV-2 vaccination. Every receptor here comes from a human donor who received a COVID-19 vaccine.

This clonotype was found a few times. The rearrangement joins TRBV7-9 to TRBJ2-4; D is ambiguous. Germline CDR1 and CDR2: SEHNR and FQNEAQ (reference sequence). The V and J ends lost 5 bases and 0 bases respectively, with 17 bases between them. The CDR3 is made up of 17 amino acids. The CDR3 loop is CASSRPKTYSAKNIQYF. Written as DNA, the CDR3 is TGTGCCAGCAGCCGGCCAAAGACATACTCAGCCAAAAACATTCAGTACTTC.

This clonotype has more than one count but fewer than ten. The rearrangement uses TRBV7-2 and TRBJ2-7; 10 nucleotides line up with TRBD2. The CDR3 covers 16 residues. CDR1 SGHTA and CDR2 FQGNSA come from the germline V gene. V dropped 4 bases and J dropped 1; count of bases not matched to a gene: 7. CDR3 sequence reads: CASSWALAGASYEQYF. In nucleotides, the CDR3 is TGTGCCAGCAGCTGGGCCCTAGCGGGGGCTTCCTACGAGCAGTACTTC.

The sample holds a few counts of this clonotype. The J gene is TRBJ1-1, the V gene TRBV2; 7 nucleotides line up with TRBD1. Germline CDR1 SNHLY, CDR2 FYNNEI. The trim removed 2 bases at V and 1 base at J, leaving 7 bases unmatched. This CDR3 is 16 amino acids long. CDR3 DNA sequence: TGTGCCAGCAGTGAATTGATCGGGACAGCGAACACTGAAGCTTTCTTT. It is translated as CASSELIGTANTEAFF. Full variable domain (missing parts from reference TRBV2 and TRBJ1-1): EPEVTQTPSHQVTQMGQEVILRCVPISNHLYFYWYRQILGQKVEFLVSFYNNEISEKSEIFDDQFSVERPDGSNFTLKIRSTKLEDSAMYFCASSELIGTANTEAFFGQGTRLTVV.

The chain combines TRBV2 with TRBJ2-7; TRBD2 is a possible D gene (5 bases). The germline V gene has CDR1 SNHLY and CDR2 FYNNEI. The CDR3 is 15 amino acids. With 1 base removed from V and 5 bases from J, the gap between germline ends came to 15 bases. This chain's CDR3 is CASSEEDSVGDEQYF. The CDR3 DNA is TGTGCCAGCAGTGAAGAAGATTCTGTCGGGGACGAGCAGTACTTC.

This clonotype was detected a few times. The J gene is TRBJ2-5, the V gene TRBV24-1; 7 bases fit TRBD1. This CDR3 comprises 16 residues. Germline V gives CDR1 KGHDR, CDR2 SFDVKD. With V trimmed by 3 bases and J by 1 base, 7 bases remained unmatched. CDR3 bases: TGTGCCACCAGTGATACAACGGGACAGACCCAAGAGACCCAGTACTTC. Protein sequence: CATSDTTGQTQETQYF.

This rearrangement joins TRBV7-8 to TRBJ2-7; 12 bases map to TRBD2. CDR1 is SGHVS, CDR2 FQNEAQ, per germline. The CDR3 loop spans 18 amino acids. V was pared by 1 base and J by 2 bases, with 9 bases of the junction left unmatched. Here the CDR3 DNA reads TGTGCCAGCAGCTTAGGGACTAGCGGGGTTGAATTCACCTACGAGCAGTACTTC. Translated: CASSLGTSGVEFTYEQYF.

This clonotype was recorded a few times. The chain is built from TRBV20-1 and TRBJ2-4; D gene ambiguous. V was shortened by 1 base and J by 3 bases, with 13 bases between the two germline ends. Germline V gives CDR1 DFQATT, CDR2 SNEGSKA (reference sequence). This CDR3 comprises 15 residues. In nucleotides, the CDR3 is TGCAGTGCTAGAGTGGGCCGCCTTGACAAAAACATTCAGTACTTC. Residues: CSARVGRLDKNIQYF.

J is TRBJ2-3 and V is TRBV2; TRBD2 agrees at 8 bases. J was trimmed by 0 bases and V by 6 bases; bases with no gene match: 8. CDR3 length: 16 residues. Per the germline V gene, CDR1 is SNHLY and CDR2 is FYNNEI. The chain's CDR3 is CASRDKLAASTDTQYF. The CDR3 DNA is TGTGCCAGCAGGGACAAACTAGCGGCCAGCACAGATACGCAGTATTTT. The complete variable domain, with remaining parts taken from reference TRBV2 and TRBJ2-3, reads EPEVTQTPSHQVTQMGQEVILRCVPISNHLYFYWYRQILGQKVEFLVSFYNNEISEKSEIFDDQFSVERPDGSNFTLKIRSTKLEDSAMYFCASRDKLAASTDTQYFGPGTRLTVL.

This clonotype was seen a handful of times. The CDR3 bases are TGTGCCACCAGTGAGCGTGACAGCTATGGCTACACCTTC. This sequence encodes CATSERDSYGYTF. The chain joins TRBV24-1 to TRBJ1-2, with D perhaps TRBD1 (5 bases). The germline gives CDR1 KGHDR, CDR2 SFDVKD. V lost 4 bases and J lost 4, with 9 bases in between. The CDR3 runs 13 residues.

The chain carries TRBV6-1 and TRBJ1-1; TRBD1 is a possible D gene (5 bases). CDR3 length equals 14 residues. Germline V CDR1 and CDR2: MNHNS, SASEGT. V lost 5 bases to trimming and J lost 1 base, with 11 bases between them. This chain's CDR3 is CASSPRQTNTEAFF. The CDR3 region has the DNA TGTGCCAGCAGTCCTCGACAGACGAACACTGAAGCTTTCTTT.

This clonotype was counted only a few times. The rearrangement links TRBV6-5 to TRBJ1-2; D gene uncertain. Trimming cost V 2 bases and J 3 bases, with 16 bases left between them. CDR3 length equals 16 residues. The germline gives CDR1 MNHEY, CDR2 SVGAGI. The CDR3 DNA reads TGTGCCAGCAGTTACAGCGCAGCAACGGGGTACTATGGCTACACCTTC. Translating gives CASSYSAATGYYGYTF.

Only a few counts were recorded for this clonotype. The chain uses TRBV7-9 and TRBJ1-6; TRBD1 matches 11 bases. Germline-derived CDR1 and CDR2 are SEHNR and FQNEAQ (reference sequence). Trimming cost V 1 base and J 7 bases; bases outside gene matches: 3. The CDR3 length is 16 residues. CDR3 sequence (DNA): TGTGCCAGCAGCTTAGGGGGGACAGGGGGGAATTCACCCCTCCACTTT. Residues: CASSLGGTGGNSPLHF.

By its share, this clonotype is medium-sized. The chain is built from TRBV20-1 and TRBJ1-2; 7 bases match TRBD1. The V gene end was trimmed by 2 bases and the J gene end by 7 bases; junction bases not matched to a gene: 4. Per the germline V gene, CDR1 is DFQATT and CDR2 is SNEGSKA (reference sequence). The CDR3 length is 12 residues. The CDR3 protein is CSARQGVGGYTF. The CDR3, as DNA: TGCAGTGCTAGACAGGGGGTAGGTGGCTACACCTTC.

J is TRBJ2-7 and V is TRBV11-3, with 10 bases lining up with TRBD1. J was trimmed by 1 base and V by 5 bases; bases with no gene match: 5. The CDR3 is 15 amino acids. Germline values: CDR1 SGHNT, CDR2 YENEEA. The DNA of the CDR3 is TGTGCCAGCAGCCGAGGACAGGGGGTTTCCTACGAGCAGTACTTC. Amino acids: CASSRGQGVSYEQYF.

Here the CDR3 reads CASKGTDFSNQPQHF. The CDR3 nucleotides read TGCGCCAGCAAAGGGACAGATTTTAGCAATCAGCCCCAGCATTTT. The chain uses TRBV10-2 and TRBJ1-5; TRBD1 matches at 7 bases. Looked up from germline, CDR1 is WSHSY and CDR2 is SAAADI. V trimming: 7 bases; J trimming: 0 bases; junction bases outside the gene matches: 6. This CDR3 comprises 15 residues.

The chain links TRBV19 to TRBJ1-2; 8 nucleotides align to TRBD1. CDR1 LNHDA and CDR2 SQIVND come from the germline V gene (reference sequence). This CDR3 has 13 residues. J lost 4 bases, V lost 10 bases, and 8 bases had no gene match. The CDR3 DNA reads as TGTGCCAATGGGGACAGGCTCCTCTATGGCTACACCTTC. Encoded protein: CANGDRLLYGYTF.

This clonotype was observed a few times. The rearrangement links TRBV20-1 to TRBJ2-5; 9 nucleotides agree with TRBD1. The germline V gene encodes CDR1 DFQATT and CDR2 SNEGSKA (reference sequence). J was trimmed by 3 bases and V by 5 bases; bases with no gene match: 7. The CDR3 is 14 amino acids. CDR3 in amino acids: CSAGTGQGKETQYF. The CDR3 bases are TGCAGTGCTGGGACGGGACAGGGAAAAGAGACCCAGTACTTC.

This clonotype came up once. This clone may be a read error of a much larger clone one base away. The chain is built from TRBV2 and TRBJ2-3; D perhaps matches TRBD2 (5 bases). CDR3 size: 11 residues. The germline V gene has CDR1 SNHLY and CDR2 FYNNEI. The CDR3 DNA follows: TGTGACAGCAGTGTACTAGTAACGCAGTATTTT. This codes for CDSSVLVTQYF.

The chain employs TRBV24-1 and TRBJ2-1, with TRBD2 matching 8 bases. The germline V gene encodes CDR1 KGHDR and CDR2 SFDVKD. Trimming cost V 9 bases and J 5 bases; bases outside gene matches: 14. The CDR3 is 16 amino acids. The CDR3 DNA reads TGTGCCACCGCAAGCCCTACGGGGGGGCCCCACAATGAGCAGTTCTTC. As protein: CATASPTGGPHNEQFF.

A few counts support this clonotype. The J gene is TRBJ1-1, the V gene TRBV24-1; the D is unclear. The CDR3 extends over 15 amino acids. The germline CDR1 and CDR2 sequences are KGHDR and SFDVKD. Trimming took 3 bases from V and 1 from J, leaving 11 bases between them. Here the CDR3 DNA reads TGTGCCACCAGTGATGCTTCGGAAAGGAACACTGAAGCTTTCTTT. It yields the protein CATSDASERNTEAFF.

The V and J genes are TRBV6-1 and TRBJ1-1, with TRBD1 matching over 9 bases. V was pared by 7 bases and J by 2 bases, with 5 bases of the junction left unmatched. The CDR3 is 14 amino acids. Per germline, CDR1 MNHNS and CDR2 SASEGT. CDR3 coding DNA: TGTGCCAGCACCCAGGGACAGGGAAACACTGAAGCTTTCTTT. Translated, it gives CASTQGQGNTEAFF.

The chain employs TRBV20-1 and TRBJ2-2, with D hard to call. CDR1 and CDR2 from the germline V gene are DFQATT and SNEGSKA (reference sequence). The CDR3 length is 13 residues. The CDR3 DNA sequence: TGCAGCTCCCTGAAGGCGAACACCGGGGAGCTGTTTTTT. It encodes CSSLKANTGELFF.

The chain carries TRBV6-1 and TRBJ2-5; TRBD2 aligns across 13 bases. V was pared by 6 bases and J by 1 base, with 8 bases of the junction left unmatched. Per the germline V gene, CDR1 is MNHNS and CDR2 is SASEGT. CDR3 length: 17 residues. The CDR3 reads CASSRTSGGTFQETQYF. CDR3 nucleotide sequence: TGTGCCAGCAGCCGGACTAGCGGGGGAACCTTCCAAGAGACCCAGTACTTC.

This clonotype was recorded a few times. This chain links TRBV7-8 with TRBJ1-2; a possible D gene is TRBD1 (6 bases). V shed 3 bases and J shed 8 bases, with 22 bases lying between them. CDR1 SGHVS and CDR2 FQNEAQ come from the germline V gene. This CDR3 has 16 residues. CDR3 sequence: CASSLASPGARRGYTF. CDR3 DNA sequence: TGTGCCAGCAGCTTGGCCTCCCCAGGGGCCCGGCGCGGCTACACCTTC. The full variable domain, its missing parts supplied by reference TRBV7-8 and TRBJ1-2, is GAGVSQSPRYKVAKRGQDVALRCDPISGHVSLFWYQQALGQGPEFLTYFQNEAQLDKSGLPSDRFFAERPEGSVSTLKIQRTQQEDSAVYLCASSLASPGARRGYTFGSGTRLTVV.

The chain links TRBV20-1 to TRBJ2-5; no definite D call. V lost 3 bases and J 5 bases, leaving 16 bases between the germline ends. The CDR3 sequence is 14 residues long. The germline V gene encodes CDR1 DFQATT and CDR2 SNEGSKA (reference sequence). The chain's CDR3 is CSASAYGFGETQYF. CDR3 in DNA: TGCAGTGCTAGCGCCTATGGTTTCGGCGAGACCCAGTACTTC.

This clonotype was seen only a few times. The V call is TRBV11-2, the J call TRBJ1-2, with D perhaps TRBD1 (5 bases). The CDR3 consists of 15 residues. Trimming cost V 1 base and J 4 bases, with 13 bases left between them. The germline gives CDR1 SGHAT, CDR2 FQNNGV. The CDR3 coding sequence is TGTGCCAGCAGCTTAGGGGGCAGGGCCAGCTATGGCTACACCTTC. Translated, it gives CASSLGGRASYGYTF.

The rearrangement joins TRBV25-1 to TRBJ2-7; D tentatively fits TRBD1 or TRBD2 (6 bases each). The V gene's germline CDR1 is MGHDK and CDR2 SYGVNS. The CDR3 covers 15 residues. The V end lost 4 bases, the J end lost 2 bases, and 15 bases lay between the germline ends. As DNA, the CDR3 is TGTGCCAGCAGTGGACAGCCGGGGGCCACCTACGAGCAGTACTTC. Translating it yields CASSGQPGATYEQYF.